Detailed here is one TCR beta chain. With random hexamers, reverse transcription was performed on about 0.5 to 1 ug of RNA. In TCRdb, the immunoSEQ multiplex PCR reads were re-called with MiXCR into one record per CDR3 protein. The data hold about 130,000 distinct CDR3 sequences, with around 91% observed a single time. This sample was included in a study of CD8 T cells in Susac syndrome. CDR1 is MNHEY, CDR2 SMNVEV, per germline (reference sequence). Trimming removed 4 bases from V and 7 bases from J, with 7 bases in between. This CDR3 has 11 residues. The receptor was derived from a human donor with multiple sclerosis. The J gene is TRBJ1-1, the V gene TRBV27; D not certain. Sequencing used CD8+ T cells from PBMCs. The CDR3 nucleotides are TGTGCCAGCAGTTCGGAGGGTGAAGCTTTCTTT. This gives the protein CASSSEGEAFF.